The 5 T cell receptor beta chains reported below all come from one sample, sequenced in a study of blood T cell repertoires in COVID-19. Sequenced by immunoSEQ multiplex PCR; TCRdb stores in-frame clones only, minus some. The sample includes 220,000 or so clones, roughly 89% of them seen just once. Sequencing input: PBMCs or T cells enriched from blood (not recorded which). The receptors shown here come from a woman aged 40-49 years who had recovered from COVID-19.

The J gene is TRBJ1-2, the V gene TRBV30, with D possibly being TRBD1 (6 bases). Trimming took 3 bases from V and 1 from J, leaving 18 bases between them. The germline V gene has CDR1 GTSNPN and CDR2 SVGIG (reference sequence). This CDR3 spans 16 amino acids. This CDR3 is CAWRSIRQEINYGYTF. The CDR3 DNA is TGTGCCTGGAGATCCATAAGACAGGAGATTAACTATGGCTACACCTTC. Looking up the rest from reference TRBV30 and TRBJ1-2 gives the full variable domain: SQTIHQWPATLVQPVGSPLSLECTVEGTSNPNLYWYRQAAGRGLQLLFYSVGIGQISSEVPQNLSASRPQDRQFILSSKKLLLSDSGFYLCAWRSIRQEINYGYTFGSGTRLTVV.

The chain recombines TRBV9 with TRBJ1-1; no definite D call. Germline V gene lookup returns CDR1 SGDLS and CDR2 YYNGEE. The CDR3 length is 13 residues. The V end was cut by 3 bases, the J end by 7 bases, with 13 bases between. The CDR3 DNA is TGTGCCAGCAGCGGACCTTTAAGAGGTGAAGCTTTCTTT. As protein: CASSGPLRGEAFF.

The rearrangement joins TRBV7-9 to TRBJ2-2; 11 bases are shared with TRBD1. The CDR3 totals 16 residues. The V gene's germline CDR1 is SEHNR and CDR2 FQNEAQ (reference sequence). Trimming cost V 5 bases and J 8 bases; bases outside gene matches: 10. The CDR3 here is CASSQGGTGGKGELFF. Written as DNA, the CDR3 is TGTGCCAGCAGCCAAGGAGGGACAGGGGGAAAGGGGGAGCTGTTTTTT.

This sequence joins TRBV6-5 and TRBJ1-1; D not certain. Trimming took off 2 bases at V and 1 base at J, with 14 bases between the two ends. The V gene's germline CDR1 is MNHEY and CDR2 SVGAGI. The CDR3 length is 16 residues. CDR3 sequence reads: CASSYLQATPNTEAFF. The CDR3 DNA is TGTGCCAGCAGTTACCTCCAGGCAACCCCGAACACTGAAGCTTTCTTT.

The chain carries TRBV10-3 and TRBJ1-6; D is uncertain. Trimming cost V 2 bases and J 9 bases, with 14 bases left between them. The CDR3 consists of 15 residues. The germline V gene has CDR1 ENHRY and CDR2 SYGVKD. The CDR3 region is CAISEGRGLTSPLHF. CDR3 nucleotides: TGTGCCATCAGTGAGGGGCGAGGGTTAACTTCACCCCTCCACTTT.